In this sample, the clone carrying this T cell receptor (beta chain) turned up many times. The antigen is undetermined. The data are from a study of early T cells in non-severe SARS-CoV-2 infection. Study-level information: Unpaired chains resulted from sequencing bulk RNA of unsorted whole blood.

Study-wide findings and caveats: Sequences matched to VDJdb favored anti-spike CD8 responses, while private and CD4 specificities were missed.

The V segment lost 2 bases and the J segment 4 bases; nucleotides outside the gene matches: 10. The CDR3 is made up of 16 amino acids. Germline CDR1 and CDR2: MGHRA and YSYEKL. The TCR library protocol was used to attach unique molecular identifiers. These identifiers were attached to individual cDNA molecules. TCRdb re-called the 5' RACE reads through MiXCR, storing one row per CDR3 protein. This table holds around 110,000 distinct CDR3 sequences, 11% found once. Sequenced sample: whole blood. This rearrangement joins TRBV4-1 to TRBJ2-7; 8 bases match TRBD2. This TCR was recovered from an adult who was a healthcare worker with PCR-confirmed SARS-CoV-2 infection or an uninfected control (not recorded which). This chain's CDR3 is CASSQRPWVAGYEQYF. The CDR3 coding sequence is TGCGCCAGCAGCCAACGCCCCTGGGTAGCGGGATACGAGCAGTACTTC.